A selection of T cell receptor beta chains follows, all from one sample in a study of post-analysis software for immune sequencing data. Each CDR3 protein is one row after TCRdb ran MiXCR on the PCR reads. Here the sample spans 400,000 to 500,000 distinct CDR3 sequences, roughly 40% being singletons. The sequenced material came from blood. The receptors here all came from a girl aged 2 to 10 with multiple sclerosis. Each CDR3 is given with its conserved first and last residue. D genes are given only for firm matches. The size field is filled for only some rows; it gives once, few, many or a size class.

J	V	size	D	DNA	CDR3
TRBJ2-7	TRBV12-3/TRBV12-4	.	.	TGTGCCAGCAGATATTCAGGGGTGTACGAGCAGTACTTC	CASRYSGVYEQYF
TRBJ2-3	TRBV5-1	.	.	TGCGCCAGCACCCTATGGGGGGATCCCATATCAACAGATACGCAGTATTTT	CASTLWGDPISTDTQYF
TRBJ2-1	TRBV20-1	.	TRBD1	TGCAGTGCGCCGGGGGTGACGGGACAGGGGTACAATGAGCAGTTCTTC	CSAPGVTGQGYNEQFF
TRBJ2-5	TRBV29-1	.	TRBD2	TGCAGCGTTGAAGGGACTAGCGGATACAATGAGCAGTACTTC	CSVEGTSGYNEQYF
TRBJ1-1	TRBV7-6	few	.	TGTGCCAGCAGCTCGGGACTTCTGAACACTGAAGCTTTCTTT	CASSSGLLNTEAFF
TRBJ2-1	TRBV7-3	few	TRBD2	TGTGCCAGCAGCTTAAAACTAGCGGGGGGTTCGGGTGAGCAGTTCTTC	CASSLKLAGGSGEQFF
TRBJ2-1	TRBV27	.	TRBD1	TGTGCCAGCAGTACAGGGGGCAATGAGCAGTTCTTC	CASSTGGNEQFF
TRBJ2-7	TRBV7-3	few	.	TGTGCCAGCAGCCAAGGACTCGGAGATGAGCAGTACTTC	CASSQGLGDEQYF
TRBJ2-1	TRBV15	few	TRBD2	TGTGCCACCAGCGCTGCGCGGGGACTAGTCGAGCAGTTCTTC	CATSAARGLVEQFF
TRBJ2-3	TRBV29-1	.	TRBD1	TGCAGCGTTGAAGACCCCGTGACAGGGGGCGGGTCAGATACGCAGTATTTT	CSVEDPVTGGGSDTQYF